This paragraph reports one T cell receptor beta chain. V was clipped by 4 bases and J by 0 bases; unmatched bases: 3. Germline V gene sequence: CDR1 MGHRA, CDR2 YSYEKL. The CDR3 contains 15 residues. This specimen belongs to a study of blood T cell repertoires in COVID-19. Study-wide background: Both acute and convalescent COVID-19 samples were obtained from the United States, Italy and Spain. Sources were T cells, B-cell-depleted T cells, or PBMCs; the material itself was cDNA or gDNA.

Original processing notes: Reference gene primer amplification gave estimated nucleated cell counts. Sequenced by immunoSEQ multiplex PCR; TCRdb stores in-frame clones only, minus some. That table supplies the V and J calls and clone size; D and trimming were determined from the DNA. In the table there are around 56,000 clones, over 70% of which are singletons. This TCR came from a woman aged 70-85 years with acute or convalescent COVID-19. The specimen was peripheral blood. The genes are TRBV4-1 and TRBJ1-5; 7 bases match TRBD1. As DNA, the CDR3 is TGCGCCAGCAGCCCGGGACAGCATAGCAATCAGCCCCAGCATTTT. Translating it yields CASSPGQHSNQPQHF.